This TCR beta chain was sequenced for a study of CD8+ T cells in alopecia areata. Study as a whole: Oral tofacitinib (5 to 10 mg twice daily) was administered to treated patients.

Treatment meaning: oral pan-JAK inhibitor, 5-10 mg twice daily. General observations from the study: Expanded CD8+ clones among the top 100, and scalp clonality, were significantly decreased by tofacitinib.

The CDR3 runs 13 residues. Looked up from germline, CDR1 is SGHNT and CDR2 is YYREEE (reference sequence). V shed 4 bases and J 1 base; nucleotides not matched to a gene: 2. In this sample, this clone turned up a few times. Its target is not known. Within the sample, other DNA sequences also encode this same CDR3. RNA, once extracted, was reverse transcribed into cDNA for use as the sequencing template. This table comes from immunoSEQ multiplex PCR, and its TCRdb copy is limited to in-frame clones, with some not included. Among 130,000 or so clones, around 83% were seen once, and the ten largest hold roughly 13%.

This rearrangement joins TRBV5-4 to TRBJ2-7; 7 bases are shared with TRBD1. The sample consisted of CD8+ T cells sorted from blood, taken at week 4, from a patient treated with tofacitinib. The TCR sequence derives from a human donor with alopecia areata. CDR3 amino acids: CASSPTGSYEQYF. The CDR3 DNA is TGTGCCAGCAGCCCGACAGGGTCCTACGAGCAGTACTTC.